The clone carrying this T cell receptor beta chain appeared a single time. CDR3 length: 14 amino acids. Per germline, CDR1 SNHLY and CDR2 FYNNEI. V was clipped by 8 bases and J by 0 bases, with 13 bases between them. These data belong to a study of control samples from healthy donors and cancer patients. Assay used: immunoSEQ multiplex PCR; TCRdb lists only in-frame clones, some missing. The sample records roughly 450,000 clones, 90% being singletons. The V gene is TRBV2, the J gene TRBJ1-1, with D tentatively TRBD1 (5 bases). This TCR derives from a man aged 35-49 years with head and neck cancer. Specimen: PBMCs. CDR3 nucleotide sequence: TGTGCCAGCCGCAGGGAGTTTATGAACACTGAAGCTTTCTTT. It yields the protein CASRREFMNTEAFF.